These 6 T cell receptor beta chains were all obtained from the same sample, sequenced in a study of cytomegalovirus exposure and HLA in healthy donors. This PCR relied on a set of 60 Vbeta primers and 13 Jbeta primers. Generated by immunoSEQ multiplex PCR, the TCRdb table keeps only in-frame clones and is missing some. The sample has some 50,000 clones, roughly 76% seen once. Sequencing was done on a sample of PBMCs. Receptors originate from a man aged 25 to 40 in good health and CMV-seronegative.

This chain links TRBV7-9 with TRBJ1-1; 8 bases map to TRBD1. This CDR3 is built from 13 residues. Germline CDR1 is SEHNR and CDR2 is FQNEAQ (reference sequence). V trimming: 6 bases; J trimming: 3 bases; junction bases outside the gene matches: 3. Here the CDR3 reads CASSGQGDTEAFF. CDR3 coding DNA: TGTGCCAGCAGTGGACAGGGAGACACTGAAGCTTTCTTT.

This chain joins TRBV6-5 and TRBJ2-7, with D tentatively TRBD1 (5 bases). Germline CDR1 and CDR2: MNHEY and SVGAGI. This CDR3 is built from 13 residues. V dropped 2 bases and J dropped 6 bases, with 11 bases sitting between them. The CDR3 bases are TGTGCCAGCAGTTACGTGCCCCAGGGCGAGCAGTACTTC. Translation gives CASSYVPQGEQYF.

CDR3 DNA sequence: TGTGCCAGCAGCGGCCGGGACAGGGGGCACCAGAACACTGAAGCTTTCTTT. This gives the protein CASSGRDRGHQNTEAFF. The V gene is TRBV5-4, the J gene TRBJ1-1; 12 bases match TRBD1. Trimming cost V 4 bases and J 1 base; bases outside gene matches: 8. CDR1 is SGHNT, CDR2 YYREEE, per germline (reference sequence). This CDR3 is built from 17 residues.

J is TRBJ2-3 and V is TRBV27, with D tentatively TRBD2 (5 bases). CDR3 length equals 16 residues. CDR1 and CDR2 (germline): MNHEY, SMNVEV (reference sequence). V gave up 5 bases and J gave up 3 bases, with 18 bases separating them. The DNA of the CDR3 is TGTGCCAGCAGTATCACCTCTGAGGGTAGGACAGATACGCAGTATTTT. This encodes CASSITSEGRTDTQYF.

The rearrangement uses TRBV4-1 and TRBJ2-7, with D perhaps TRBD1 (5 bases). Germline V gene lookup returns CDR1 MGHRA and CDR2 YSYEKL. The V gene lost 5 bases and the J gene lost 2 bases, with 16 bases spanning the gap. CDR3 length equals 15 residues. The CDR3 sequence: CASSGRVGFAYEQYF. The CDR3 DNA sequence: TGCGCCAGCAGCGGCAGGGTAGGCTTTGCCTACGAGCAGTACTTC.

This sequence joins TRBV10-3 and TRBJ2-7; perhaps TRBD2 as D (6 bases). The CDR3 contains 18 residues. V shed 0 bases and J shed 6 bases, with 24 bases lying between them. CDR1 and CDR2 from the germline V gene are ENHRY and SYGVKD. The CDR3 DNA is TGTGCCATCAGTGAGTCGGCTCTTACTGGAGGGCCTTCCGTCGAGCAGTACTTC. It encodes CAISESALTGGPSVEQYF.